The 4 T cell receptor beta chains in this list originate from one sample, sequenced in a study of tumor-infiltrating lymphocytes in primary liver carcinoma. From 500 ng of total RNA, TCR beta-specific cDNA was reverse-transcribed using a constant-region primer. What produced the TCR beta libraries was three nested multiplex PCR rounds using slightly modified ARM-PCR. Each of the first two PCR rounds ran approximately 11 cycles with TRBV1-TRBV30 forward and C-beta reverse primers. One entry per CDR3 protein, called by TCRdb with MiXCR from the multiplex PCR reads. This sample yields roughly 120,000 distinct CDR3 sequences, of which 64% are seen a single time; roughly 8% belongs to the top ten. The tissue used was unsorted bulk material of roughly 17-33 mg. RNA and DNA were co-extracted from it with the AllPrep DNA/RNA mini kit. The source material was liver tumor tissue from sampling region 3. Regarding subset: tumor region T3, left-lateral pole. The receptors come from a woman aged 60-75 years with primary liver carcinoma and hepatitis B virus infection.

In its sample, this clonotype was seen once. Compared with germline, one end of the junction differs, possibly owing to a read error. The rearrangement uses TRBV11-3 and TRBJ1-2; 7 nucleotides match TRBD1. The CDR3 consists of 15 residues. Germline loops: CDR1 SGHNT, CDR2 YENEEA. CDR3 nucleotide sequence: TGTGCCAGCAACCCACGACCGGACAGGTGCTATGGCTACATCTTC. This codes for CASNPRPDRCYGYIF.

Concerning this clonotype: An end of the junction does not agree with germline; a read error may underlie this. This chain connects TRBV4-1 to TRBJ2-7; D may be TRBD2 (6 bases). Germline V lookup: CDR1 MGHRA, CDR2 YSYEKL. The CDR3 spans 14 residues. DNA of the CDR3: TGCGCCAGAAGCCAAGTTTCTAGCGAATACGAGCAGTGCTTC. Protein sequence: CARSQVSSEYEQCF.

The sample holds many counts of this clonotype. The rearrangement links TRBV29-1 to TRBJ2-1, with 9 bases aligning to TRBD2. V was pared by 1 base and J by 8 bases, with 0 bases of the junction left unmatched. CDR3 length equals 12 residues. From germline, CDR1 is SQVTM and CDR2 ANQGSEA. In nucleotides, the CDR3 is TGCAGCGTTGAAGTAGCGGGAGATGAGCAGTTCTTC. Its protein product is CSVEVAGDEQFF.

Worth noting for this clonotype: With a much larger clone just one base away, this may be a read error. V usage is TRBV5-6 and J usage is TRBJ2-7; the D is unclear. With 0 bases removed from V and 2 bases from J, the gap between germline ends came to 18 bases. Germline assignment: CDR1 SGHDT and CDR2 YYEEEE. The CDR3 totals 17 residues. The CDR3 here is CASSLGPRRHTTYEQYF. The CDR3 DNA reads TGTGCCAGCAGCTTGGGCCCCAGGCGACACACTACCTACGAGCAGTACTTC.